This T cell receptor (beta chain) was identified during a study of blood T cells in healthy people across ages. Study-level results: TCR beta diversity, measured per million T cells, fell in a roughly linear way with age. Using unsorted PBMCs precluded a conclusive naive versus antigen-experienced comparison. It was held that the diversity estimates obtained from one million T cells were underestimates.

V was clipped by 0 bases and J by 2 bases; unmatched bases: 12. This CDR3 spans 18 amino acids. Then a second PCR, running roughly 7 to 11 cycles, was carried out with a sample-barcoded 5' primer and a J-beta primer mix. A template-switch adaptor that had 12 random nucleotides put a tag on each cDNA molecule. TCRdb processed the 5' RACE reads anew with MiXCR; each CDR3 protein has one entry. This sample has about 750,000 distinct CDR3 sequences, with about 55% found just once. Notes on this clonotype: Its antigen is as yet unknown.

The V and J genes are TRBV12-3 or TRBV12-4 and TRBJ2-5; TRBD1 matches at 7 bases. The clonotype originates from a man older than 75 in good health. Sequencing was done on a sample of blood. The CDR3 loop is CASSLASGTDALQETQYF. The DNA of the CDR3 is TGTGCCAGCAGTTTAGCTTCCGGGACAGACGCCCTACAAGAGACCCAGTACTTC.